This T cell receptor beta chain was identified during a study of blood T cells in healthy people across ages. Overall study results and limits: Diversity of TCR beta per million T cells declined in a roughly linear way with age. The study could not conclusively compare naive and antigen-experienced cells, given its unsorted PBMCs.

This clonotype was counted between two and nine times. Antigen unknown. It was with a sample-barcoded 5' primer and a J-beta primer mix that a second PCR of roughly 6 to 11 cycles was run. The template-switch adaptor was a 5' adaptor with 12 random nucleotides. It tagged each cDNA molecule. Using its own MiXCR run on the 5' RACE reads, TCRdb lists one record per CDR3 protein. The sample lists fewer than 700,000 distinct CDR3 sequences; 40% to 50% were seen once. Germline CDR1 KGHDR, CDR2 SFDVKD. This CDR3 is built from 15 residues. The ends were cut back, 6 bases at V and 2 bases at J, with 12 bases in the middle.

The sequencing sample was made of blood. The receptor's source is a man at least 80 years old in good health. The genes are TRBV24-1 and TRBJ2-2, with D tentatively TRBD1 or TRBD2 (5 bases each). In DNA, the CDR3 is TGTGCCACCAGTAAGGGGAGTCTCAACACCGGGGAGCTGTTTTTT. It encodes CATSKGSLNTGELFF.